Included here is one TCR beta chain sequence, with context. Antigen unknown. This could be a read error, since a much larger clone is one nucleotide away. The length of the CDR3 is 11 residues. Germline values: CDR1 MNHEY, CDR2 SVGAGI. The sample belongs to a study of blood T cells in healthy people across ages. The study, taken as a whole, reports: Underestimates were what the diversity estimates from one million T cells were considered to be.

Isolation recovered at least 7 million PBMCs from every sample. It was with a sample-barcoded 5' primer and a J-beta primer mix that a second PCR of about 6 to 12 cycles was run. With 12 random nucleotides, a template-switch adaptor tagged each individual cDNA molecule. TCRdb re-analysed the 5' RACE reads in MiXCR, keeping a single row per CDR3 protein. The data hold hundreds of thousands of distinct CDR3 sequences, with 32% observed a single time. The TCR originated in a woman older than 75 in good health. Source material: blood. J is TRBJ2-1 and V is TRBV6-5; D is possibly TRBD1 (5 bases). CDR3 nucleotide sequence: TGTGCCAACAGTTTTGGCGACAGGCAGTTCTTC. Amino acids: CANSFGDRQFF.